This TCR beta chain was sequenced for a study of post-analysis software for immune sequencing data. At the level of the study: Disease courses included relapsing-remitting, secondary progressive and progressive-relapsing multiple sclerosis. The study's findings and limits: Strong co-clustering by F measure linked samples that shared a preparation batch. Elevated frequency relative to controls characterized four or five TRBV segments in patients, TRBV5-6, TRBV5-1 and TRBV20-1 among them. Patients with multiple sclerosis recorded significantly lower normalized Chao1 diversity than controls, the study found.

With regard to this clonotype: Antigen: not known.

Incorporated into the TCR beta cDNA libraries were unique molecular identifiers, which served to reduce PCR and sequencing biases. Hundreds of thousands of cDNA molecules came from 1 to 10 million T cells. Via MiXCR, TCRdb re-called the PCR reads, giving one row per CDR3 protein. Here the sample spans approximately 690,000 distinct CDR3 sequences, approximately 59% being singletons. The length of the CDR3 is 16 residues. With 0 bases clipped from V and 2 bases from J, the junction kept 4 bases outside the gene matches. The clonotype was recovered from a girl aged 2-15 years with multiple sclerosis. The V gene is TRBV12-3 or TRBV12-4, the J gene TRBJ2-5; 9 nucleotides match TRBD2. The sequencing input was blood. CDR3 sequence: CASSLALREGQETQYF. The CDR3 DNA reads as TGTGCCAGCAGTTTAGCGTTGCGGGAGGGGCAAGAGACCCAGTACTTC.